Listed here are 30 T cell receptor beta chains from one sample, sequenced in a study of cytomegalovirus exposure and HLA in healthy donors. The PCR ran on 60 Vbeta and 13 Jbeta primers. Using immunoSEQ multiplex PCR, the repertoire was profiled, and TCRdb retains in-frame clones only, with some absent. The sample has approximately 110,000 clones; around two thirds are singletons. The material sequenced was PBMCs. These receptor sequences come from a woman in her 40s in good health and CMV-seropositive.

There are a few counts of this clone. The rearrangement links TRBV7-2 to TRBJ1-1, with 7 bases that match TRBD1. V gave up 7 bases and J gave up 0 bases; unmatched junction bases: 8. This CDR3 region has 15 residues. Per germline, CDR1 SGHTA and CDR2 FQGNSA. The chain's CDR3 is CASIEGAGVNTEAFF. The CDR3 nucleotides read TGTGCCAGCATCGAGGGGGCTGGGGTGAACACTGAAGCTTTCTTT.

This sequence joins TRBV2 and TRBJ1-2, with D possibly being TRBD1 (6 bases). Trimming stripped 9 bases from V and 0 bases from J, with 20 bases between. CDR3 length: 16 residues. Germline assignment: CDR1 SNHLY and CDR2 FYNNEI. The DNA of the CDR3 is TGTGCCAGGGGGGACCAACAGGGATTCTCTAACTATGGCTACACCTTC. It is translated as CARGDQQGFSNYGYTF.

The gene calls are TRBV7-9 and TRBJ1-1; D call uncertain. Germline CDR1 SEHNR, CDR2 FQNEAQ (reference sequence). There are 13 residues in the CDR3. V was clipped by 2 bases and J by 5 bases, with 9 bases between them. CDR3 DNA: TGTGCCAGCAGCTTATCGGGGAGGACTGAAGCTTTCTTT. It codes for CASSLSGRTEAFF.

The rearrangement joins TRBV7-7 to TRBJ2-2, with 7 bases fitting TRBD1. The CDR3 consists of 15 residues. The germline V gene encodes CDR1 SSHAT and CDR2 FNYEAQ (reference sequence). Germline trimming cut 5 bases from V and 7 bases from J; bases unmatched to any gene: 10. DNA for the CDR3: TGTGCCAGCAGCCCAACTTCACAGGGGATCGGGGAGCTGTTTTTT. Translated: CASSPTSQGIGELFF.

This chain joins TRBV7-8 and TRBJ2-7; 10 nucleotides line up with TRBD2. The V segment lost 5 bases and the J segment 2 bases; nucleotides outside the gene matches: 6. The CDR3 is made up of 15 amino acids. CDR1 is SGHVS, CDR2 FQNEAQ, per germline. The CDR3 nucleotides are TGTGCCAGCAGCATACTAGCGGGAATGCCCTACGAGCAGTACTTC. Amino acid sequence: CASSILAGMPYEQYF.

The chain carries TRBV11-2 and TRBJ2-1; 9 bases align to TRBD2. This CDR3 has 14 amino acids. Germline values: CDR1 SGHAT, CDR2 FQNNGV. With 5 bases clipped from V and 5 bases from J, the junction kept 4 bases outside the gene matches. The CDR3 here is CASSRAGGNNEQFF. The CDR3 nucleotides are TGTGCCAGCAGCCGAGCGGGGGGCAACAATGAGCAGTTCTTC.

This clone was detected only a few times. The rearrangement joins TRBV5-4 to TRBJ2-7; the D is unclear. Germline lookup yields CDR1 SGHNT and CDR2 YYREEE (reference sequence). V was clipped by 1 base and J by 0 bases, with 8 bases between them. This CDR3 spans 14 amino acids. The CDR3 nucleotides are TGTGCCAGCAGCTTGTTTGCTAGCTCCTACGAGCAGTACTTC. This gives the protein CASSLFASSYEQYF.

In DNA, the CDR3 is TGTGCCAGCAGCCCCACCCCAGGGACTTTAGCGGGCGATGAGCAGTTCTTC. Protein sequence: CASSPTPGTLAGDEQFF. This chain links TRBV7-9 with TRBJ2-1; 7 bases fit TRBD2. The CDR3 loop spans 17 amino acids. Germline V lookup: CDR1 SEHNR, CDR2 FQNEAQ (reference sequence). J lost 8 bases, V lost 5 bases, and 18 bases had no gene match.

V gene TRBV10-3 combines with J gene TRBJ1-1; the D is unclear. The length of the CDR3 is 13 residues. Trimming took off 4 bases at V and 4 bases at J, with 10 bases between the two ends. Germline V lookup: CDR1 ENHRY, CDR2 SYGVKD. The CDR3: CAISAAGGTEAFF. The DNA for the CDR3 is TGTGCCATCAGTGCGGCGGGAGGCACTGAAGCTTTCTTT.

This clone was seen once. The chain combines TRBV2 with TRBJ2-2; TRBD2 matches at 7 bases. CDR3 size: 17 residues. Per germline, CDR1 SNHLY and CDR2 FYNNEI. The J segment lost 0 bases and the V segment lost 2 bases, leaving 6 bases of the junction unmatched. The CDR3 region has the DNA TGTGCCAGCAGTGAATTGGGCGGGGGAGCGAACACCGGGGAGCTGTTTTTT. It translates to CASSELGGGANTGELFF.

V and J are TRBV7-9 and TRBJ1-2; 8 nucleotides align to TRBD1. V shed 5 bases, J shed 0 bases, and the junction held 8 bases outside the gene matches. The CDR3 runs to 16 residues. Germline V gene data show CDR1 as SEHNR and CDR2 as FQNEAQ (reference sequence). The CDR3 bases are TGTGCCAGCAGCATACGGGACAGGCCAACTAACTATGGCTACACCTTC. Translating it yields CASSIRDRPTNYGYTF.

The table lists this clone with a few counts. The rearrangement joins TRBV27 to TRBJ1-6, with a possible D match to TRBD1 (5 bases). V lost 10 bases to trimming and J lost 6 bases, with 19 bases between them. Looked up from germline, CDR1 is MNHEY and CDR2 is SMNVEV (reference sequence). This CDR3 region has 15 residues. As DNA, the CDR3 is TGTGCCACCAGGTCTGGGGGGGACGGTAATTCACCCCTCCACTTT. Translation: CATRSGGDGNSPLHF.

This clone was seen only once. This chain joins TRBV5-4 and TRBJ2-5; no firm D call. Trimming left V 4 bases short and J 1 base short, with 8 bases between. CDR1 and CDR2 (germline): SGHNT, YYREEE (reference sequence). This CDR3 has 13 residues. For the CDR3, the DNA is TGTGCCAGCAGCGCGACTTTCCAAGAGACCCAGTACTTC. Translation gives CASSATFQETQYF.

The chain joins TRBV7-2 to TRBJ2-3, with unresolved D. V was clipped by 5 bases and J by 3 bases, with 9 bases between them. The CDR3 spans 13 residues. Germline-derived CDR1 and CDR2 are SGHTA and FQGNSA. CDR3 sequence: CASSRDTTDTQYF. As DNA, the CDR3 is TGTGCCAGCAGCCGAGACACGACAGATACGCAGTATTTT.

This chain uses TRBV4-3 with TRBJ2-5, with 9 bases lining up with TRBD1. CDR3 length equals 15 residues. Losses at the gene ends were 4 bases for V and 5 bases for J; bases not matched to a gene: 8. Germline assignment: CDR1 LGHNA and CDR2 YSLEER. CDR3 DNA: TGCGCCAGCAGCCCCCACAGGGGGCCGGAGGAGACCCAGTACTTC. Its protein is CASSPHRGPEETQYF.

J is TRBJ1-6 and V is TRBV11-2; D possibly corresponds to TRBD1 (5 bases). CDR1 is SGHAT, CDR2 FQNNGV, per germline. The CDR3 has 14 amino acids. V lost 10 bases and J 4 bases, leaving 14 bases between the germline ends. CDR3 region: CATSPAGYNSPLHF. In DNA form, the CDR3 reads TGTGCCACCTCCCCGGCAGGGTATAATTCACCCCTCCACTTT.

This clone was observed once. The V and J genes are TRBV5-4 and TRBJ1-2; 11 bases are shared with TRBD1. J gave up 5 bases and V 6 bases, and 6 bases lay outside the gene matches. Germline CDR1 reads SGHNT; CDR2 reads YYREEE (reference sequence). The CDR3 has 14 residues. Written as DNA, the CDR3 is TGTGCCAGCAACATCGGACAGGGGGCGTATGGCTACACCTTC. As protein: CASNIGQGAYGYTF.

The chain has TRBV2 and TRBJ2-5; 9 nucleotides agree with TRBD1. Trimming removed 7 bases from V and 7 bases from J; junction bases left unmatched: 7. The germline CDR1 and CDR2 sequences are SNHLY and FYNNEI. The CDR3 covers 13 residues. The CDR3 loop is CASNGQGRGTQYF. The CDR3 region has the DNA TGTGCCAGCAACGGACAGGGGAGGGGGACCCAGTACTTC.

This chain connects TRBV7-2 to TRBJ1-1; maybe TRBD1 (5 bases). In germline, CDR1 is SGHTA, CDR2 FQGNSA. V was shortened by 5 bases and J by 5 bases, with 12 bases between the two germline ends. CDR3 length equals 13 residues. The CDR3 here is CASSRGYGTEAFF. The DNA of the CDR3 is TGTGCCAGCAGCCGGGGGTATGGTACTGAAGCTTTCTTT. Full variable domain (outside the CDR3, taken from reference TRBV7-2 and TRBJ1-1): GAGVSQSPSNKVTEKGKDVELRCDPISGHTALYWYRQSLGQGLEFLIYFQGNSAPDKSGLPSDRFSAERTGGSVSTLTIQRTQQEDSAVYLCASSRGYGTEAFFGQGTRLTVV.

This chain uses TRBV2 with TRBJ1-3, with unresolved D. V was cut by 4 bases and J by 2 bases, with 9 bases left in between. There are 14 residues in the CDR3. Germline V lookup: CDR1 SNHLY, CDR2 FYNNEI. CDR3 coding DNA: TGTGCCAGCAGTGCTGCCGGTACTGGAAACACCATATATTTT. This gives the protein CASSAAGTGNTIYF.

The rearrangement joins TRBV9 to TRBJ1-1; D remains unclear. The CDR3 is made up of 12 amino acids. Looked up from germline, CDR1 is SGDLS and CDR2 is YYNGEE. Between the trimmed V and J ends, which lost 4 bases and 7 bases, there was a span of 11 bases. The CDR3 spells CASSPRPGEAFF. CDR3 DNA: TGTGCCAGCAGCCCCCGGCCAGGTGAAGCTTTCTTT.

This chain joins TRBV19 and TRBJ1-2; 7 bases line up with TRBD1. The CDR3 runs 14 residues. The germline CDR1 and CDR2 sequences are LNHDA and SQIVND (reference sequence). J was trimmed by 8 bases and V by 4 bases; bases with no gene match: 10. CDR3 sequence: CASSTQRTGSGYTF. DNA of the CDR3: TGTGCCAGTAGTACACAACGGACAGGTTCAGGCTACACCTTC. Full variable domain (remainder filled in from reference TRBV19 and TRBJ1-2): DGGITQSPKYLFRKEGQNVTLSCEQNLNHDAMYWYRQDPGQGLRLIYYSQIVNDFQKGDIAEGYSVSREKKESFPLTVTSAQKNPTAFYLCASSTQRTGSGYTFGSGTRLTVV.

This clone was found once. This chain links TRBV6-6 with TRBJ2-1, with 7 bases lining up with TRBD2. The CDR3 has 14 amino acids. Per the germline V gene, CDR1 is MNHNY and CDR2 is SVGAGI (reference sequence). Losses at the gene ends were 6 bases for V and 7 bases for J; bases not matched to a gene: 9. The CDR3 reads CASSGGGGLNEQFF. The CDR3 coding sequence is TGTGCCAGCAGCGGCGGCGGGGGATTAAATGAGCAGTTCTTC.

The J gene is TRBJ2-1, the V gene TRBV10-3; the match to TRBD2 covers 10 bases. V trimming: 8 bases; J trimming: 5 bases; junction bases outside the gene matches: 6. CDR3 length equals 14 residues. Germline CDR1 reads ENHRY; CDR2 reads SYGVKD. For the CDR3, the DNA is TGTGCCATCGGGTTAGCGGGGGGTCACAATGAGCAGTTCTTC. Amino acid sequence: CAIGLAGGHNEQFF.

This clone was seen more than once but under ten times. The V and J genes are TRBV6-1 and TRBJ1-5, with 7 bases fitting TRBD1. Germline CDR1 is MNHNS and CDR2 is SASEGT. The CDR3 sequence is 15 residues long. V lost 1 base to trimming and J lost 5 bases; unmatched junction nucleotides: 5. DNA for the CDR3: TGTGCCAGCAGTGAAGTCAGGGGACAGTATCAGCCCCAGCATTTT. Its translation: CASSEVRGQYQPQHF.

This chain uses TRBV5-4 with TRBJ1-2; TRBD1 is a possible D gene (5 bases). This CDR3 region has 12 residues. V lost 4 bases and J lost 2, with 6 bases in between. From germline, CDR1 is SGHNT and CDR2 YYREEE (reference sequence). CDR3 residues: CASSDRNYGYTF. The CDR3 coding sequence is TGTGCCAGCAGCGACAGAAACTATGGCTACACCTTC.

The chain links TRBV25-1 to TRBJ1-6; D perhaps matches TRBD1 (5 bases). Per the germline V gene, CDR1 is MGHDK and CDR2 is SYGVNS. Trimming pared 6 bases from V and 8 bases from J, leaving 14 bases between. This CDR3 has 14 amino acids. The CDR3 loop is CASSRAIGDSPLHF. The DNA for the CDR3 is TGTGCCAGCAGCCGGGCCATAGGGGATTCACCCCTCCACTTT.

This chain connects TRBV5-4 to TRBJ2-7; 12 bases align to TRBD1. This CDR3 has 15 residues. Trimming took 6 bases from V and 5 from J; bases not matched to a gene: 9. From germline, CDR1 is SGHNT and CDR2 YYREEE (reference sequence). The CDR3 nucleotides are TGTGCCAGCACCCTGCCGGGACAGGGGGCCCACGAGCAGTACTTC. The encoded protein is CASTLPGQGAHEQYF.

This chain uses TRBV11-3 with TRBJ2-7, with D possibly TRBD2 on 5 matching bases. The germline CDR1 and CDR2 sequences are SGHNT and YENEEA. V was clipped by 0 bases and J by 4 bases, with 16 bases between them. The CDR3 has 16 amino acids. CDR3 residues: CASSLEMGGGTYEQYF. The CDR3 bases are TGTGCCAGCAGCTTAGAGATGGGTGGAGGAACTTACGAGCAGTACTTC.

V gene TRBV5-6 combines with J gene TRBJ1-2; D not resolved. Germline values: CDR1 SGHDT, CDR2 YYEEEE. Trimming cost V 4 bases and J 2 bases, with 12 bases left between them. The CDR3 consists of 14 residues. The CDR3 loop reads CASSLVQLNYGYTF. DNA of the CDR3: TGTGCCAGCAGCCTGGTACAGCTAAACTATGGCTACACCTTC.